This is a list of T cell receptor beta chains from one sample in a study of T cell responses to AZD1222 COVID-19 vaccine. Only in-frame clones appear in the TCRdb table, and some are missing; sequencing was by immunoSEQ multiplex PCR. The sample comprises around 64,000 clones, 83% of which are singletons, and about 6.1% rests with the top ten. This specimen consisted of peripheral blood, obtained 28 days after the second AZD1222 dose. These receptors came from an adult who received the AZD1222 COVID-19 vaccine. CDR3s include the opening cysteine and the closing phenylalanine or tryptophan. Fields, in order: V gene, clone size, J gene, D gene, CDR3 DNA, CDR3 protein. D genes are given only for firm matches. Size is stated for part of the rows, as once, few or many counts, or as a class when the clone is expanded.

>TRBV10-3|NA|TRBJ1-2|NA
TGTGCCATCAGTGTTGGCACCAATCGGAACTATGGCTACACCTTC
CAISVGTNRNYGYTF
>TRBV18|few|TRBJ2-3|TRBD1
TGTGCCAGCTCCCAGACAGGGGTGATGACAGATACGCAGTATTTT
CASSQTGVMTDTQYF
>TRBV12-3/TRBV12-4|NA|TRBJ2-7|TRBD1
TGTGCCAGCAGTCTGCGGACAGGTTACGAGCAGTACTTC
CASSLRTGYEQYF
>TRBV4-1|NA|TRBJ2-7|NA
TGCGCCAGCAGCCCCCCGGAGTCCTACGAGCAGTACTTC
CASSPPESYEQYF
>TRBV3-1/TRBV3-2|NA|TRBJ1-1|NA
TGTGCCAGCAGCCAACAACTGGCGGGGAACACTGAAGCTTTCTTT
CASSQQLAGNTEAFF
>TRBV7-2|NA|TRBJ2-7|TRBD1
TGTGCCAGCGGCAGGGGGAGCTACGAGCAGTACTTC
CASGRGSYEQYF
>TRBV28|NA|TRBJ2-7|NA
TGTGCCAGCAGTTTATCCCCCGTCCTCTACGAGCAGTACTTC
CASSLSPVLYEQYF
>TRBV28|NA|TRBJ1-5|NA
TGTGCCACCAAAACAGGGTTGTGGGCTCGTGGCAATCAGCCCCAGCATTTT
CATKTGLWARGNQPQHF
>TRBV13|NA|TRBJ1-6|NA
TGTGCCAGCAGCCTCACCTTGCGGGACCCTAATTCACCCCTCCACTTT
CASSLTLRDPNSPLHF
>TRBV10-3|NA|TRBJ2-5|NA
TGTGCCATCCCGGGCACCCGGTACCAAGAGACCCAGTACTTC
CAIPGTRYQETQYF
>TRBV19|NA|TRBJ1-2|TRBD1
TGTGCCAGTAGTATAGTAGGACAGGGGTATGGCTACACCTTC
CASSIVGQGYGYTF
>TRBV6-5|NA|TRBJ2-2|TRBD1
TGTGCCAGCAGAAGGGGACAGGGGAACACCGGGGAGCTGTTTTTT
CASRRGQGNTGELFF
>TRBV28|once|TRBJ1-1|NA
TGTGCCAGCAGTTTATCGTCGACCGAGGCTTTCTTT
CASSLSSTEAFF
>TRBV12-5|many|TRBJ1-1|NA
TGTGCTAGTGGTTTGGCCTCACGGGGGCCGCGGGAGTCCACTGAAGCTTTCTTT
CASGLASRGPRESTEAFF
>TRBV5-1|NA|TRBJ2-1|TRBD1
TGCGCCAGCAGCTACGGACAGGGTCATCAGTTCTTC
CASSYGQGHQFF
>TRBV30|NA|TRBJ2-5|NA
TGTGCCTGGGAAAGAACTGCGGGACAGTTGATTGCCGGGACCCAGTACTTC
CAWERTAGQLIAGTQYF
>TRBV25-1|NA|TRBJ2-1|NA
TGTGCCAGCAGAGACAGTCAATCCTACAATGAGCAGTTCTTC
CASRDSQSYNEQFF
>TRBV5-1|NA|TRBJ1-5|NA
TGCGCCAGCAGCTTGGATGTCAGAAACAATCAGCCCCAGCATTTT
CASSLDVRNNQPQHF
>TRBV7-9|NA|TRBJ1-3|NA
TGTGCCAGCAGCTTAGAACCGAGCCTCTCTGGAAACACCATATATTTT
CASSLEPSLSGNTIYF
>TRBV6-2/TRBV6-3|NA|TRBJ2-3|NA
TGTGCCAGCAGTTACTCCCTCGTAGTGCATACGCAGTATTTT
CASSYSLVVHTQYF
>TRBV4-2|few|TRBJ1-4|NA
TGTGCCAGCAGCCGAGAGATCCCAGGGTATGCTGAAAAACTGTTTTTT
CASSREIPGYAEKLFF
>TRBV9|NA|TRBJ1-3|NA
TGTGCCAGCAGCTACAACTCTGGAAACACCATATATTTT
CASSYNSGNTIYF
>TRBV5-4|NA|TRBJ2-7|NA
TGTGCCAGCAGGGAAGGGGCAGGGCCCTCCTACGAGCAGTACTTC
CASREGAGPSYEQYF
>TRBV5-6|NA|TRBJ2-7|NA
TGTGCCAGCAGCGCGCTGGGCCCTCTGGGGGAGCAGTACTTC
CASSALGPLGEQYF
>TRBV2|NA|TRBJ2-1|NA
TGTGCCAGCAGGCCATACTGGGATGAGCAGTTCTTC
CASRPYWDEQFF
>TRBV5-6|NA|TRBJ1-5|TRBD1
TGTGCCAGCAGCTCGACAGGGTTTAATCAGCCCCAGCATTTT
CASSSTGFNQPQHF
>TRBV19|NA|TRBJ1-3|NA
TGTGCCGTATGGGCGGGAGCCGGAAACACCATATATTTT
CAVWAGAGNTIYF
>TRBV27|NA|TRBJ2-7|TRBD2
TGTGCCAGCAGTTGGGGTAGCGGGGACGAGCAGTACTTC
CASSWGSGDEQYF
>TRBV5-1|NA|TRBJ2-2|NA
TGCGCCAGCAGCTTGAAACTCTCCCGGATCAACACCGGGGAGCTGTTTTTT
CASSLKLSRINTGELFF
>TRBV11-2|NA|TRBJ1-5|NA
TGTGCCAGCAGTTATGGACGGATGTATCAGCCCCAGCATTTT
CASSYGRMYQPQHF
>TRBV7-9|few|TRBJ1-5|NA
TGTGCCAGCAGCCCTCGGGGGAGCCATCAGCCCCAGCATTTT
CASSPRGSHQPQHF
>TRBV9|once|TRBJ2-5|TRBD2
TGTGCCAGCAGCGTAGGCGGTAGCGGGGGGACCCCCCAAGAGACCCAGTACTTC
CASSVGGSGGTPQETQYF
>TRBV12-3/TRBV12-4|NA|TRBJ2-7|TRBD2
TGTGCCAGTTTTTCCGGGACTAGCTACGAGCAGTACTTC
CASFSGTSYEQYF
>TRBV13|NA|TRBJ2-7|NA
TGTGCCAGCAGCTTAGAACCCGGCGAGCAGTACTTC
CASSLEPGEQYF